The 32 T cell receptor beta chains listed next were all sequenced from one sample in a study of blood T cell repertoires in COVID-19. Measured with immunoSEQ multiplex PCR; TCRdb has only the in-frame clones, and not every one. The repertoire holds 380,000 or so clones, with around 92% as singletons. The sample was peripheral blood. These receptors all stem from a man between 40 and 49 years old with acute or convalescent COVID-19.

V gene TRBV5-4 combines with J gene TRBJ1-1, with D tentatively TRBD1 (6 bases). The germline V gene encodes CDR1 SGHNT and CDR2 YYREEE (reference sequence). V lost 4 bases to trimming and J lost 6 bases, with 16 bases between them. The CDR3 totals 14 residues. The CDR3 loop reads CASSRTEKVAEAFF. As DNA, the CDR3 is TGTGCCAGCAGCCGGACAGAGAAAGTCGCTGAAGCTTTCTTT.

This clone was seen a single time. V usage is TRBV7-8 and J usage is TRBJ1-1; no firm D call. The CDR3 loop spans 14 amino acids. Germline CDR1 SGHVS, CDR2 FQNEAQ. Trimming left V 1 base short and J 1 base short, with 7 bases between. The CDR3: CASSLDGGNTEAFF. The CDR3 nucleotides are TGTGCCAGCAGCTTAGACGGAGGGAACACTGAAGCTTTCTTT. The full variable domain, completed using reference TRBV7-8 and TRBJ1-1, is GAGVSQSPRYKVAKRGQDVALRCDPISGHVSLFWYQQALGQGPEFLTYFQNEAQLDKSGLPSDRFFAERPEGSVSTLKIQRTQQEDSAVYLCASSLDGGNTEAFFGQGTRLTVV.

The chain recombines TRBV19 with TRBJ2-1, with 10 bases matching TRBD2. Germline lookup yields CDR1 LNHDA and CDR2 SQIVND (reference sequence). This CDR3 spans 15 amino acids. V shed 5 bases, J shed 3 bases, and the junction held 4 bases outside the gene matches. The CDR3 sequence is CASSEGLANYNEQFF. In DNA, the CDR3 is TGTGCCAGTAGTGAGGGACTAGCGAACTACAATGAGCAGTTCTTC.

The chain employs TRBV28 and TRBJ1-4; maybe TRBD1 (5 bases). The CDR3 has 14 residues. Trimming took 3 bases from V and 5 from J, leaving 10 bases between them. In germline, CDR1 is MDHEN, CDR2 SYDVKM. The CDR3 here is CASSLTVGNEKLFF. The CDR3, as DNA: TGTGCCAGCAGTTTGACAGTCGGAAATGAAAAACTGTTTTTT.

The chain carries TRBV7-2 and TRBJ2-3; TRBD2 matches at 8 bases. Germline values: CDR1 SGHTA, CDR2 FQGNSA. The CDR3 is 14 residues long. With 5 bases clipped from V and 9 bases from J, the junction kept 10 bases outside the gene matches. CDR3 amino acids: CASSLTRTSLTQYF. The CDR3 DNA sequence: TGTGCCAGCAGCCTGACTCGGACTAGCCTCACGCAGTATTTT.

The rearrangement uses TRBV5-5 and TRBJ1-6; 7 bases align to TRBD1. CDR3 length equals 15 residues. Germline CDR1 is SGHKS and CDR2 is YYEKEE (reference sequence). After removal of 3 bases from V and 9 bases from J, the junction contained 9 bases not matched to a gene. CDR3 coding DNA: TGTGCCAGCAGCTCGCGACAGGGCTATGGTTCACCCCTCCACTTT. Translating gives CASSSRQGYGSPLHF.

The chain combines TRBV6-2 or TRBV6-3 with TRBJ1-2, with TRBD1 identical over 10 bases. Germline-derived CDR1 and CDR2 are MNHEY and SVGEGT. The CDR3 is 16 amino acids. Trimming cost V 6 bases and J 5 bases; bases outside gene matches: 12. Here the CDR3 DNA reads TGTGCCAGCAGCCCCACCGGGACAGGGGCCATTTATGGCTACACCTTC. This encodes CASSPTGTGAIYGYTF.

CDR3 amino acids: CASSFSGTSGGAGEQFF. CDR3 in DNA: TGTGCCAGCAGTTTTTCGGGGACTAGCGGGGGGGCCGGTGAGCAGTTCTTC. V and J are TRBV27 and TRBJ2-1; 16 positions match TRBD2. Germline trimming cut 3 bases from V and 9 bases from J; bases unmatched to any gene: 8. Germline V gene lookup returns CDR1 MNHEY and CDR2 SMNVEV (reference sequence). The CDR3 has 17 amino acids.

This chain links TRBV18 with TRBJ1-2, with 10 nucleotides matching TRBD1. Germline lookup yields CDR1 KGHSH and CDR2 LQKENI. CDR3 length: 15 amino acids. V lost 3 bases, J lost 4 bases, and 5 bases stayed unmatched. The CDR3 is CASSPQTGGFYGYTF. CDR3 nucleotides: TGTGCCAGCTCACCCCAGACAGGGGGCTTCTATGGCTACACCTTC.

This chain uses TRBV5-1 with TRBJ2-3; 7 bases map to TRBD1. Unmatched junction bases numbered 5, after V lost 4 bases and J lost 0 bases. This CDR3 comprises 15 residues. Germline V gene lookup returns CDR1 SGHRS and CDR2 YFSETQ. As DNA, the CDR3 is TGCGCCAGCAGCATCGACAGGGCTAGCACAGATACGCAGTATTTT. Translating it yields CASSIDRASTDTQYF.

This chain uses TRBV15 with TRBJ1-5; maybe TRBD1 (5 bases). CDR3 length equals 17 residues. Germline V gene sequence: CDR1 LNHNV, CDR2 YYDKDF (reference sequence). V was pared by 0 bases and J by 6 bases, with 18 bases between. CDR3 nucleotide sequence: TGTGCCACCAGCAGAGACCCCATTGGGCAGGGTACTCAGCCCCAGCATTTT. It is translated as CATSRDPIGQGTQPQHF. The full variable domain, completed using reference TRBV15 and TRBJ1-5, is DAMVIQNPRYQVTQFGKPVTLSCSQTLNHNVMYWYQQKSSQAPKLLFHYYDKDFNNEADTPDNFQSRRPNTSFCFLDIRSPGLGDTAMYLCATSRDPIGQGTQPQHFGDGTRLSIL.

The rearrangement joins TRBV6-4 to TRBJ2-3; 11 bases match TRBD2. Germline V gene lookup returns CDR1 MRHNA and CDR2 SNTAGT. The trim removed 0 bases at V and 8 bases at J, leaving 7 bases unmatched. The CDR3 has 16 residues. CDR3 bases: TGTGCCAGCAGTGACTCGCTAGCGGGGGGCAAATTTACGCAGTATTTT. This codes for CASSDSLAGGKFTQYF.

The chain links TRBV7-8 to TRBJ2-7, with D possibly being TRBD1 (6 bases). Germline CDR1 is SGHVS and CDR2 is FQNEAQ. Trimming shortened V by 8 bases and J by 0 bases, and 11 bases separated the two germline ends. CDR3 length: 13 amino acids. CDR3 protein: CASFGTPSYEQYF. The CDR3 coding sequence is TGTGCCAGCTTCGGGACACCCTCCTACGAGCAGTACTTC.

V usage is TRBV4-1 and J usage is TRBJ2-1; TRBD1 might be the D (6 bases). CDR3 length: 14 amino acids. Trimming shortened V by 3 bases and J by 5 bases, and 11 bases separated the two germline ends. Germline-derived CDR1 and CDR2 are MGHRA and YSYEKL. The CDR3 is CASSHGQPNNEQFF. The CDR3 DNA sequence: TGCGCCAGCAGCCACGGACAGCCTAACAATGAGCAGTTCTTC.

This sequence joins TRBV7-3 and TRBJ2-7; TRBD2 might be the D (6 bases). With 4 bases removed from V and 4 bases from J, the gap between germline ends came to 17 bases. The CDR3 is made up of 15 amino acids. Germline V CDR1 and CDR2: SGHTA, FQGTGA. Here the CDR3 reads CASSYIPGLLYEQYF. The CDR3 nucleotides are TGTGCCAGCAGCTACATACCGGGACTCCTGTACGAGCAGTACTTC.

The gene calls are TRBV5-4 and TRBJ2-3, with TRBD2 matching over 8 bases. V shed 0 bases and J 5 bases; nucleotides not matched to a gene: 8. The length of the CDR3 is 16 residues. Germline lookup yields CDR1 SGHNT and CDR2 YYREEE (reference sequence). CDR3 DNA sequence: TGTGCCAGCAGCTTGGTTGCGCCGGGAGGGGGAGATACGCAGTATTTT. Translated: CASSLVAPGGGDTQYF.

The V gene is TRBV28, the J gene TRBJ2-6; D call uncertain. CDR1 is MDHEN, CDR2 SYDVKM, per germline. This CDR3 has 14 amino acids. V lost 7 bases to trimming and J lost 0 bases, with 7 bases between them. DNA of the CDR3: TGTGCCAGCAACATTAACTCTGGGGCCAACGTCCTGACTTTC. Protein product: CASNINSGANVLTF.

The rearrangement links TRBV28 to TRBJ2-1; 7 bases are shared with TRBD2. This CDR3 comprises 14 residues. V dropped 3 bases and J dropped 7; count of bases not matched to a gene: 6. Germline loops: CDR1 MDHEN, CDR2 SYDVKM. The DNA of the CDR3 is TGTGCCAGCAGTTTCGATCGGGAGGTAAATGAGCAGTTCTTC. Protein: CASSFDREVNEQFF.

This clone was counted between two and nine times. This chain connects TRBV20-1 to TRBJ2-7, with 7 bases that match TRBD1. This CDR3 spans 16 amino acids. V lost 3 bases and J lost 0; bases outside the gene matches: 11. The germline gives CDR1 DFQATT, CDR2 SNEGSKA (reference sequence). The CDR3 nucleotides read TGCAGTGCTAGTCCCGGGACAGCGATAAGCTCCTACGAGCAGTACTTC. This translates into CSASPGTAISSYEQYF.

The chain joins TRBV23-1 to TRBJ1-3; D unresolved. TRBV23-1 qualifies as an ORF whose function is uncertain. Trimming pared 3 bases from V and 0 bases from J, leaving 15 bases between. CDR3 size: 17 residues. CDR3 sequence: CASSHLERRLSGNTIYF. In DNA, the CDR3 is TGCGCCAGCAGTCACCTCGAAAGGAGGCTCTCTGGAAACACCATATATTTT.

The rearrangement joins TRBV13 to TRBJ1-2, with a possible D match to TRBD1 (6 bases). The CDR3 is 17 residues long. Germline-derived CDR1 and CDR2 are PRHDT and FYEKMQ (reference sequence). V shed 5 bases and J shed 3 bases, with 22 bases lying between them. DNA for the CDR3: TGTGCCAGCAGCCCAAGCCCAAATTGGGGGCTCGACTATGGCTACACCTTC. Protein sequence: CASSPSPNWGLDYGYTF.

The V and J genes are TRBV29-1 and TRBJ2-5; TRBD1 matches at 7 bases. This CDR3 spans 16 amino acids. The ends lost 5 bases at V and 4 bases at J; junction bases unmatched: 16. Germline assignment: CDR1 SQVTM and CDR2 ANQGSEA. The CDR3: CSVRTGLMSVRETQYF. The DNA for the CDR3 is TGCAGCGTTAGGACAGGTCTCATGTCGGTGAGAGAGACCCAGTACTTC. The variable domain in full, with the rest retrieved from reference TRBV29-1 and TRBJ2-5, is SAVISQKPSRDICQRGTSLTIQCQVDSQVTMMFWYRQQPGQSLTLIATANQGSEATYESGFVIDKFPISRPNLTFSTLTVSNMSPEDSSIYLCSVRTGLMSVRETQYFGPGTRLLVL.

The rearrangement links TRBV3-1 (or the pseudogene TRBV3-2) to TRBJ1-2; the match to TRBD1 covers 8 bases. The CDR3 is 18 residues long. V shed 1 base and J 0 bases; nucleotides not matched to a gene: 10. CDR1 and CDR2 (germline): LGHDT, YNNKEL (reference sequence). The CDR3: CASSQGPGTGMPNYGYTF. CDR3 nucleotides: TGTGCCAGCAGCCAAGGCCCCGGGACAGGCATGCCTAACTATGGCTACACCTTC.

The chain couples TRBV5-4 to TRBJ2-2, with 11 bases fitting TRBD2. Germline values: CDR1 SGHNT, CDR2 YYREEE (reference sequence). J was trimmed by 2 bases and V by 4 bases; bases with no gene match: 7. The CDR3 spans 17 residues. The CDR3 region has the DNA TGTGCCAGCAGCCAAAGACTAGCGGGAATAAACACCGGGGAGCTGTTTTTT. Protein sequence: CASSQRLAGINTGELFF.

The rearrangement uses TRBV5-1 and TRBJ2-2; unclear D gene. CDR3 size: 17 residues. Germline loops: CDR1 SGHRS, CDR2 YFSETQ. The germline V and J ends were trimmed by 1 base and 1 base, with 14 bases remaining between them. The CDR3 reads CASSLRSLSQNTGELFF. CDR3 DNA sequence: TGCGCCAGCAGCTTGCGCTCCTTATCACAGAACACCGGGGAGCTGTTTTTT.

The table lists this clone with a count of one. CDR3 coding DNA: TGTGCCAGCAGTTACGGACAGGGGTTCGGTGGCTACACCTTC. Translated, it gives CASSYGQGFGGYTF. This rearrangement joins TRBV27 to TRBJ1-2, with 9 bases that match TRBD1. Losses at the gene ends were 4 bases for V and 7 bases for J; bases not matched to a gene: 7. Germline V gives CDR1 MNHEY, CDR2 SMNVEV (reference sequence). This CDR3 is built from 14 residues.

The V gene is TRBV3-1 (or the pseudogene TRBV3-2), the J gene TRBJ2-3; no clear D gene. Per the germline V gene, CDR1 is LGHDT and CDR2 is YNNKEL (reference sequence). This CDR3 comprises 15 residues. V was clipped by 1 base and J by 3 bases, with 11 bases between them. CDR3: CASSQGDSWTDTQYF. DNA of the CDR3: TGTGCCAGCAGCCAAGGTGATAGTTGGACAGATACGCAGTATTTT.

This rearrangement joins TRBV28 to TRBJ2-5; 7 bases match TRBD2. Germline CDR1 MDHEN, CDR2 SYDVKM. This CDR3 region has 17 residues. The junction had 20 bases not matched to a gene; V was cut back by 6 bases and J by 7 bases. The CDR3 is CASSSRGDSGPWRTQYF. The CDR3 DNA follows: TGTGCCAGCAGCTCCCGGGGGGACTCGGGGCCCTGGAGGACCCAGTACTTC.

The rearrangement joins TRBV7-3 to TRBJ2-5, with D possibly TRBD2 on 6 matching bases. The germline V and J ends were trimmed by 3 bases and 5 bases, with 10 bases remaining between them. CDR1 and CDR2 from the germline V gene are SGHTA and FQGTGA. The CDR3 is 13 residues long. The DNA for the CDR3 is TGTGCCAGCAGCTTGGGGAGGCTTGAGACCCAGTACTTC. Residues: CASSLGRLETQYF.

J is TRBJ2-3 and V is TRBV10-1; 12 bases line up with TRBD2. The CDR3 spans 16 residues. With V trimmed by 6 bases and J by 1 base, 5 bases remained unmatched. Germline loops: CDR1 WNHNN, CDR2 SYGVQD (reference sequence). In DNA form, the CDR3 reads TGCGCCAGCAGCCAGACTAGCGGGGGACGCACAGATACGCAGTATTTT. Residues: CASSQTSGGRTDTQYF.

This chain joins TRBV6-5 and TRBJ2-1; the match to TRBD2 covers 7 bases. The CDR3 is 15 residues long. From germline, CDR1 is MNHEY and CDR2 SVGAGI. Trimming cost V 7 bases and J 10 bases; bases outside gene matches: 16. Here the CDR3 reads CASTDIWGEGQEQFF. DNA for the CDR3: TGTGCCAGCACCGACATCTGGGGGGAGGGCCAGGAGCAGTTCTTC.

V and J are TRBV27 and TRBJ1-6, with 7 bases matching TRBD1. CDR3 length equals 13 residues. V was pared by 8 bases and J by 9 bases, with 7 bases of the junction left unmatched. CDR1 MNHEY and CDR2 SMNVEV come from the germline V gene (reference sequence). CDR3 sequence reads: CASGPGGASPLHF. CDR3 nucleotide sequence: TGTGCCAGCGGACCAGGGGGTGCTTCACCCCTCCACTTT.